This TCR beta chain came from a study of blood T cell repertoires in COVID-19. This clone occurred a few times. The CDR3 is 14 residues long. The germline V gene has CDR1 SNHLY and CDR2 FYNNEI. V was shortened by 4 bases and J by 0 bases, with 6 bases between the two germline ends. In the source study's methods: It was from reference gene primer amplification that nucleated cell counts were estimated. Only in-frame clones appear in the TCRdb table, and some are missing; sequencing was by immunoSEQ multiplex PCR. The V and J calls and the clone size are those of that table, but D and trimming were determined from the DNA. The sample carries 120,000 or so clones, approximately 71% recorded once.

The receptor's source is a woman in her 70s with acute or convalescent COVID-19. The chain links TRBV2 to TRBJ2-2; a possible D gene is TRBD2 (5 bases). The specimen sequenced was peripheral blood. CDR3 bases: TGTGCCAGCAGTGCCGGGGCGAACACCGGGGAGCTGTTTTTT. Its protein product is CASSAGANTGELFF.